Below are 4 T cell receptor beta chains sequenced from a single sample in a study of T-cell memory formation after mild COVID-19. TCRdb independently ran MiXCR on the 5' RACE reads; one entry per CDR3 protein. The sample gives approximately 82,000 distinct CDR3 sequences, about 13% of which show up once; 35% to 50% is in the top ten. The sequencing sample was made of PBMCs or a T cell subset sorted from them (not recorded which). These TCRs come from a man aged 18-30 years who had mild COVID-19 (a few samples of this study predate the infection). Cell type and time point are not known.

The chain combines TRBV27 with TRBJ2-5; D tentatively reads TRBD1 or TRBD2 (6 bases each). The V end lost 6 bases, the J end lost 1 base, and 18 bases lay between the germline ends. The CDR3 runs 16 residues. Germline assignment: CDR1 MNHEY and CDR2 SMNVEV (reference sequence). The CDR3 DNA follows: TGTGCCAGCAGAATCGGGGGCGTGGGCCTCCAAGAGACCCAGTACTTC. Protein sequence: CASRIGGVGLQETQYF.

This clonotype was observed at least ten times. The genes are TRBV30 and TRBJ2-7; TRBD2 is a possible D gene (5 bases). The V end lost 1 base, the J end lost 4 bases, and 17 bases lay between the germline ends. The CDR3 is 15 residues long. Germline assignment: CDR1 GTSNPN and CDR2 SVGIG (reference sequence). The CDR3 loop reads CAWSAGLPVIYEQYF. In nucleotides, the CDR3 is TGTGCCTGGAGTGCTGGACTCCCAGTGATTTACGAGCAGTACTTC.

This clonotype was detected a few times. In DNA form, the CDR3 reads TGCAGTGCCGGGGGCCTAGCGGGGGACACAGATACGCAGTATTTT. It is translated as CSAGGLAGDTDTQYF. The chain employs TRBV20-1 and TRBJ2-3; 10 bases align to TRBD2. CDR1 and CDR2 from the germline V gene are DFQATT and SNEGSKA (reference sequence). The CDR3 runs 15 residues. With V trimmed by 6 bases and J by 2 bases, 8 bases remained unmatched.

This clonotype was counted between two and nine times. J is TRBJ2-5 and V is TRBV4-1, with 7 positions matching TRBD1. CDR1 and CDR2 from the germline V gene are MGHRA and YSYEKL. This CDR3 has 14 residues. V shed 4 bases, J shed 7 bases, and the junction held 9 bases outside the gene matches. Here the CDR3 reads CASSPFDRVGTQYF. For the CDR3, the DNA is TGCGCCAGCAGCCCATTCGACAGGGTTGGGACCCAGTACTTC.